Following are 17 T cell receptor beta chains from one sample sequenced in a study of T cell responses to AZD1222 COVID-19 vaccine. Profiling relied on immunoSEQ multiplex PCR, and the TCRdb table lists in-frame clones only, not all of them. The repertoire holds roughly 150,000 clones, 90% seen once, with 1.5% to 2% in the top ten. The source was peripheral blood, collected on day 0 of AZD1222 vaccination. Receptors originate from an adult in good health.

The chain uses TRBV2 and TRBJ2-5; D may correspond to TRBD1 or TRBD2 (5 bases each). Germline CDR1 SNHLY, CDR2 FYNNEI. This CDR3 is 16 amino acids long. V lost 6 bases and J lost 3, with 20 bases in between. Here the CDR3 reads CASSDNQIGTKETQYF. CDR3 in DNA: TGTGCCAGCAGCGATAATCAGATAGGGACCAAAGAGACCCAGTACTTC.

The V gene is TRBV5-5, the J gene TRBJ2-7; TRBD1 matches 8 bases. Germline values: CDR1 SGHKS, CDR2 YYEKEE (reference sequence). The CDR3 length is 17 residues. V shed 4 bases, J shed 0 bases, and the junction held 12 bases outside the gene matches. The CDR3 nucleotides are TGTGCCAGCAGCCCCGAATTAACAGGGGGAGGCTCCTACGAGCAGTACTTC. This encodes CASSPELTGGGSYEQYF.

The chain combines TRBV28 with TRBJ2-7; the D is unclear. The CDR3 totals 13 residues. Germline values: CDR1 MDHEN, CDR2 SYDVKM. The V gene lost 5 bases and the J gene lost 1 base, with 9 bases spanning the gap. In DNA, the CDR3 is TGTGCCAGCAGTCCCTCTATTTCCTACGAGCAGTACTTC. Its translation is CASSPSISYEQYF.

This rearrangement joins TRBV7-2 to TRBJ2-6; D not resolved. In germline, CDR1 is SGHTA, CDR2 FQGNSA. This CDR3 has 15 residues. V lost 3 bases and J lost 0, with 6 bases in between. In DNA, the CDR3 is TGTGCCAGCAGCTTGGGTCTCTCTGGGGCCAACGTCCTGACTTTC. Amino acids: CASSLGLSGANVLTF.

This clone was detected only once. The chain combines TRBV28 with TRBJ1-2; perhaps TRBD1 as D (6 bases). The CDR3 consists of 13 residues. V was cut by 7 bases and J by 4 bases, with 13 bases left in between. Germline V gene data show CDR1 as MDHEN and CDR2 as SYDVKM. CDR3 coding DNA: TGTGCCAGCAAGGCAGGGGCTCGCTATGGCTACACCTTC. It translates to CASKAGARYGYTF.

The CDR3 DNA is TGTGCCAGCAGCTTAGAGGCTAGCGGGATACCCGGGGAGCTGTTTTTT. It encodes CASSLEASGIPGELFF. The rearrangement joins TRBV7-8 to TRBJ2-2; 9 bases align to TRBD2. Germline trimming cut 1 base from V and 6 bases from J; bases unmatched to any gene: 6. CDR3 length: 16 amino acids. Germline lookup yields CDR1 SGHVS and CDR2 FQNEAQ.

The rearrangement uses TRBV7-2 and TRBJ2-5; D tentatively reads TRBD1 or TRBD2 (6 bases each). Trimming took off 0 bases at V and 4 bases at J, with 18 bases between the two ends. The CDR3 runs 17 residues. CDR1 SGHTA and CDR2 FQGNSA come from the germline V gene. CDR3 bases: TGTGCCAGCAGCTTAGCGGGGGGCCGCAGAGGTGTAGAGACCCAGTACTTC. Encoded protein: CASSLAGGRRGVETQYF.

The rearrangement links TRBV27 to TRBJ2-7; 7 bases are shared with TRBD1. Per germline, CDR1 MNHEY and CDR2 SMNVEV (reference sequence). The length of the CDR3 is 12 residues. The ends lost 6 bases at V and 4 bases at J; junction bases unmatched: 3. This CDR3 is CASRQGMYEQYF. DNA for the CDR3: TGTGCCAGCAGACAGGGGATGTACGAGCAGTACTTC.

V usage is TRBV29-1 and J usage is TRBJ2-7, with TRBD2 matching 12 bases. The CDR3 runs to 13 residues. Germline loops: CDR1 SQVTM, CDR2 ANQGSEA. The J segment lost 1 base and the V segment lost 7 bases, leaving 2 bases of the junction unmatched. This CDR3 is CSALAGGSYEQYF. CDR3 coding DNA: TGCAGCGCACTAGCGGGGGGATCCTACGAGCAGTACTTC.

V gene TRBV12-3 or TRBV12-4 combines with J gene TRBJ2-7; D remains ambiguous. Trimming removed 4 bases from V and 5 bases from J, with 12 bases in between. The CDR3 is made up of 13 amino acids. The CDR3 spells CASSSLFSNEQYF. The CDR3 region has the DNA TGTGCCAGCAGTTCCCTATTTAGTAACGAGCAGTACTTC.

This clone has just a few counts. The chain recombines TRBV7-3 with TRBJ2-2, with TRBD2 as a possible D gene (6 bases). Trimming stripped 7 bases from V and 6 bases from J, with 18 bases between. The length of the CDR3 is 15 residues. Germline-derived CDR1 and CDR2 are SGHTA and FQGTGA. The CDR3 bases are TGTGCCAGCACCCAGGATGGAGGGTTCGCCGGGGAGCTGTTTTTT. It specifies CASTQDGGFAGELFF.

The chain combines TRBV6-5 with TRBJ2-2; perhaps TRBD2 as D (5 bases). The germline CDR1 and CDR2 sequences are MNHEY and SVGAGI. The CDR3 spans 15 residues. The V end was cut by 7 bases, the J end by 5 bases, with 17 bases between. The CDR3 is CASTLLGADTGELFF. CDR3 DNA: TGTGCCAGCACCCTATTGGGAGCCGATACCGGGGAGCTGTTTTTT.

The chain joins TRBV5-4 to TRBJ1-2; D not resolved. The CDR3 length is 14 residues. Germline V CDR1 and CDR2: SGHNT, YYREEE (reference sequence). Trimming took 4 bases from V and 1 from J, leaving 11 bases between them. CDR3 in amino acids: CASSPETNNYGYTF. Written as DNA, the CDR3 is TGTGCCAGCAGCCCAGAGACCAATAACTATGGCTACACCTTC.

The chain joins TRBV28 to TRBJ1-1; TRBD1 agrees at 8 bases. Germline values: CDR1 MDHEN, CDR2 SYDVKM. V was pared by 5 bases and J by 10 bases, with 6 bases of the junction left unmatched. The CDR3 is 12 amino acids. The CDR3 DNA is TGTGCCAGCAGTCCTAGTGGGACAGGAGCTTTCTTT. This translates into CASSPSGTGAFF.

This clone was seen just once. The CDR3 loop reads CASSQGGAQPQHF. For the CDR3, the DNA is TGCGCCAGCAGTCAGGGCGGAGCTCAGCCCCAGCATTTT. The chain carries TRBV10-2 and TRBJ1-5; D might be TRBD1 (5 bases). Trimming took off 5 bases at V and 6 bases at J, with 11 bases between the two ends. Germline V lookup: CDR1 WSHSY, CDR2 SAAADI. CDR3 length: 13 amino acids.

This chain uses TRBV20-1 with TRBJ2-1, with D uncertain. Looked up from germline, CDR1 is DFQATT and CDR2 is SNEGSKA (reference sequence). Trimming shortened V by 3 bases and J by 0 bases, and 12 bases separated the two germline ends. The CDR3 is made up of 15 amino acids. CDR3 amino acids: CSASLKRSSYNEQFF. The CDR3 DNA follows: TGCAGTGCTAGTCTCAAGAGGAGCTCCTACAATGAGCAGTTCTTC.

The V gene is TRBV27, the J gene TRBJ1-1; the match to TRBD1 covers 8 bases. This CDR3 has 15 residues. In germline, CDR1 is MNHEY, CDR2 SMNVEV (reference sequence). V lost 2 bases to trimming and J lost 3 bases; unmatched junction nucleotides: 5. The CDR3 here is CASSLEAGGYTEAFF. The CDR3 DNA reads TGTGCCAGCAGTTTAGAAGCAGGGGGCTACACTGAAGCTTTCTTT.